The 31 T cell receptor beta chains reported below all come from one sample, sequenced in a study of blood T cell repertoires in COVID-19. The data were produced by immunoSEQ multiplex PCR, yet TCRdb's version contains in-frame clones alone and is incomplete. The profile shows under 200,000 clones, roughly 88% of them singletons. Sequencing was carried out using peripheral blood. The receptors come from an elderly woman with acute or convalescent COVID-19.

The CDR3 protein is CASRQQGSNTEAFF. The CDR3 DNA reads as TGTGCCAGCAGACAACAGGGATCGAACACTGAAGCTTTCTTT. The V and J genes are TRBV27 and TRBJ1-1; TRBD1 is a possible D gene (6 bases). Trimming pared 6 bases from V and 1 base from J, leaving 12 bases between. Looked up from germline, CDR1 is MNHEY and CDR2 is SMNVEV (reference sequence). This CDR3 contains 14 residues.

V and J are TRBV5-1 and TRBJ2-1, with D maybe TRBD2 (5 bases). The CDR3 has 14 residues. Between the trimmed V and J ends, which lost 0 bases and 3 bases, there was a span of 7 bases. Germline CDR1 is SGHRS and CDR2 is YFSETQ. The CDR3 region is CASSLVGSYNEQFF. DNA of the CDR3: TGCGCCAGCAGCTTGGTGGGGAGCTACAATGAGCAGTTCTTC.

V and J are TRBV18 and TRBJ2-7; D may be TRBD2 (6 bases). V was cut by 3 bases and J by 6 bases, with 9 bases left in between. The CDR3 is made up of 12 amino acids. Looked up from germline, CDR1 is KGHSH and CDR2 is LQKENI. For the CDR3, the DNA is TGTGCCAGCTCACCGAGGGAGGCCGAGCAGTACTTC. Encoded protein: CASSPREAEQYF.

The V and J genes are TRBV27 and TRBJ1-1; TRBD1 might be the D (5 bases). This CDR3 region has 15 residues. V lost 5 bases, J lost 2 bases, and 15 bases lay in between. The germline V gene encodes CDR1 MNHEY and CDR2 SMNVEV (reference sequence). The CDR3 here is CASSAWGGANTEAFF. The CDR3 bases are TGTGCCAGCAGTGCCTGGGGCGGGGCCAACACTGAAGCTTTCTTT.

The chain combines TRBV7-2 with TRBJ1-1, with D possibly being TRBD1 (6 bases). CDR1 is SGHTA, CDR2 FQGNSA, per germline. Trimming took 5 bases from V and 4 from J, leaving 17 bases between them. This CDR3 is 15 amino acids long. DNA for the CDR3: TGTGCCAGCAGCCCCATGATAGGGGGGGGCACTGAAGCTTTCTTT. It is translated as CASSPMIGGGTEAFF.

The rearrangement uses TRBV5-6 and TRBJ2-7; the D gene is possibly TRBD1 (6 bases). CDR3 length: 15 amino acids. Germline CDR1 reads SGHDT; CDR2 reads YYEEEE. The V and J ends lost 5 bases and 5 bases respectively, with 20 bases between them. CDR3 region: CASSPTGTRSDEQYF. The DNA for the CDR3 is TGTGCCAGCAGTCCCACCGGGACACGGTCGGACGAGCAGTACTTC.

The rearrangement joins TRBV5-6 to TRBJ2-3; 7 bases align to TRBD1. This CDR3 is 15 amino acids long. Losses at the gene ends were 4 bases for V and 5 bases for J; bases not matched to a gene: 10. Germline lookup yields CDR1 SGHDT and CDR2 YYEEEE. The CDR3 coding sequence is TGTGCCAGCAGCCCACCGACAGGGATTGGAGATACGCAGTATTTT. Protein: CASSPPTGIGDTQYF.

The gene calls are TRBV5-1 and TRBJ1-6, with TRBD1 matching 7 bases. In germline, CDR1 is SGHRS, CDR2 YFSETQ. Trimming cost V 1 base and J 7 bases; bases outside gene matches: 20. The CDR3 runs to 20 residues. This CDR3 reads CASSLSGSTGTVGGNSPLHF. CDR3 sequence (DNA): TGCGCCAGCAGCTTGAGCGGTTCGACCGGGACAGTGGGGGGAAATTCACCCCTCCACTTT.

The rearrangement uses TRBV7-3 and TRBJ2-7, with TRBD2 matching over 7 bases. With V trimmed by 0 bases and J by 1 base, 3 bases remained unmatched. The CDR3 is 15 amino acids. Germline assignment: CDR1 SGHTA and CDR2 FQGTGA. CDR3 DNA: TGTGCCAGCAGCTTAACAGCGGGACCGTCCTACGAGCAGTACTTC. Translated: CASSLTAGPSYEQYF.

The rearrangement links TRBV6-2 or TRBV6-3 to TRBJ1-2; D not resolved. The CDR3 totals 14 residues. From germline, CDR1 is MNHEY and CDR2 SVGEGT. Trimming stripped 6 bases from V and 4 bases from J, with 15 bases between. This CDR3 reads CASSPGRVGYGYTF. In DNA form, the CDR3 reads TGTGCCAGCAGCCCTGGGCGGGTTGGCTATGGCTACACCTTC.

The V and J genes are TRBV9 and TRBJ2-7; D is perhaps TRBD2 (6 bases). CDR1 is SGDLS and CDR2 is YYNGEE in the germline V gene. This CDR3 is built from 11 residues. V dropped 2 bases and J dropped 6 bases, with 6 bases sitting between them. The CDR3 protein is CASSVGGEQYF. CDR3 DNA sequence: TGTGCCAGCAGCGTCGGGGGCGAGCAGTACTTC.

The gene calls are TRBV5-4 and TRBJ2-1; TRBD2 agrees at 7 bases. V lost 3 bases, J lost 6 bases, and 9 bases stayed unmatched. The CDR3 has 15 residues. The germline V gene has CDR1 SGHNT and CDR2 YYREEE (reference sequence). The CDR3 region is CASSSWGGGVNEQFF. The CDR3 DNA reads TGTGCCAGCAGCTCGTGGGGCGGGGGTGTCAATGAGCAGTTCTTC.

The chain has TRBV3-1 (or the pseudogene TRBV3-2) and TRBJ1-1; 8 positions agree with TRBD1. The CDR3 runs 17 residues. V shed 1 base and J 5 bases; nucleotides not matched to a gene: 12. The germline gives CDR1 LGHDT, CDR2 YNNKEL (reference sequence). This CDR3 is CASSQGWDRLGGTEAFF. Written as DNA, the CDR3 is TGTGCCAGCAGCCAAGGCTGGGACAGGTTGGGGGGGACTGAAGCTTTCTTT.

This clone appeared a few times. The gene calls are TRBV18 and TRBJ2-2, with D tentatively TRBD2 (6 bases). V was trimmed by 8 bases and J by 2 bases, leaving 15 bases between them. CDR1 KGHSH and CDR2 LQKENI come from the germline V gene. CDR3 length: 15 residues. The CDR3 reads CASPLSGRNTGELFF. The CDR3 DNA is TGTGCCAGCCCCCTCAGCGGGCGTAACACCGGGGAGCTGTTTTTT.

The gene calls are TRBV18 and TRBJ2-3, with 9 nucleotides matching TRBD1. V lost 0 bases to trimming and J lost 4 bases; unmatched junction nucleotides: 5. This CDR3 is built from 16 residues. CDR1 is KGHSH, CDR2 LQKENI, per germline. For the CDR3, the DNA is TGTGCCAGCTCACCACCGCGGACAGGGGTTCCAGATACGCAGTATTTT. As protein: CASSPPRTGVPDTQYF.

V gene TRBV6-2 or TRBV6-3 combines with J gene TRBJ1-6, with D maybe TRBD1 (6 bases). This CDR3 is 14 amino acids long. The germline V and J ends were trimmed by 5 bases and 7 bases, with 12 bases remaining between them. Germline V gene sequence: CDR1 MNHEY, CDR2 SVGEGT. CDR3 residues: CASSTGQRNSPLHF. In nucleotides, the CDR3 is TGTGCCAGCAGTACCGGACAGCGGAATTCACCCCTCCACTTT.

The chain carries TRBV3-1 (or the pseudogene TRBV3-2) and TRBJ2-1, with D perhaps TRBD1 (5 bases). The germline CDR1 and CDR2 sequences are LGHDT and YNNKEL (reference sequence). V lost 1 base and J lost 15, with 19 bases in between. The CDR3 is 14 residues long. The chain's CDR3 is CASSQGRQPRYPFF. The CDR3 DNA sequence: TGTGCCAGCAGCCAAGGGCGACAGCCCCGATATCCGTTCTTC.

This clone was found a few times. V gene TRBV2 combines with J gene TRBJ2-2, with D possibly TRBD1 on 6 matching bases. Per the germline V gene, CDR1 is SNHLY and CDR2 is FYNNEI. V dropped 6 bases and J dropped 3 bases, with 8 bases sitting between them. The CDR3 has 13 residues. The DNA of the CDR3 is TGTGCCAGCAGCGGGACACACACCGGGGAGCTGTTTTTT. Its protein is CASSGTHTGELFF.

CDR3 residues: CASSEHGDVREQFF. CDR3 sequence (DNA): TGTGCCAGCAGTGAGCACGGGGATGTAAGGGAGCAGTTCTTC. This sequence joins TRBV2 and TRBJ2-1; the D gene is possibly TRBD2 (5 bases). CDR3 length: 14 amino acids. Trimming left V 3 bases short and J 10 bases short, with 16 bases between. Germline values: CDR1 SNHLY, CDR2 FYNNEI.

V and J are TRBV9 and TRBJ1-2, with 12 bases fitting TRBD1. This CDR3 has 19 amino acids. The germline V gene encodes CDR1 SGDLS and CDR2 YYNGEE. V lost 0 bases to trimming and J lost 5 bases; unmatched junction nucleotides: 14. This CDR3 reads CASSVEGTGTGGFRYGYTF. Here the CDR3 DNA reads TGTGCCAGCAGCGTAGAGGGCACCGGGACAGGGGGCTTTCGGTATGGCTACACCTTC.

In this sample, this clone turned up a few times. The V and J genes are TRBV5-1 and TRBJ2-7; 7 nucleotides match TRBD1. The CDR3 totals 17 residues. Germline V gene data show CDR1 as SGHRS and CDR2 as YFSETQ. V shed 0 bases, J shed 2 bases, and the junction held 11 bases outside the gene matches. The CDR3 spells CASSLEIPGQGAYEQYF. The CDR3 DNA reads TGCGCCAGCAGCTTGGAGATTCCGGGCCAGGGGGCCTACGAGCAGTACTTC.

The count of this clone is one. V gene TRBV29-1 combines with J gene TRBJ1-1; TRBD1 is a possible D gene (6 bases). Germline V gives CDR1 SQVTM, CDR2 ANQGSEA. The CDR3 sequence is 16 residues long. V lost 2 bases and J lost 1, with 17 bases in between. CDR3 sequence: CSVERLGGDPNTEAFF. DNA of the CDR3: TGCAGCGTTGAACGGTTAGGGGGGGACCCGAACACTGAAGCTTTCTTT.

The chain combines TRBV18 with TRBJ2-3, with TRBD1 as a possible D gene (6 bases). This CDR3 comprises 15 residues. Germline V CDR1 and CDR2: KGHSH, LQKENI. The ends were cut back, 4 bases at V and 4 bases at J, with 15 bases in the middle. The CDR3 coding sequence is TGTGCCAGCTCACGGGGACAAGCAGGCGCAGATACGCAGTATTTT. Translated, it gives CASSRGQAGADTQYF. The full variable domain, in which reference TRBV18 and TRBJ2-3 provide the parts outside the CDR3, is NAGVMQNPRHLVRRRGQEARLRCSPMKGHSHVYWYRQLPEEGLKFMVYLQKENIIDESGMPKERFSAEFPKEGPSILRIQQVVRGDSAAYFCASSRGQAGADTQYFGPGTRLTVL.

In DNA form, the CDR3 reads TGCGCCAGCAGCTTCATCGCGGGGGGAAACTATGGCTACACCTTC. It yields the protein CASSFIAGGNYGYTF. The chain uses TRBV5-1 and TRBJ1-2, with a tentative D call TRBD1 (5 bases). This CDR3 has 15 residues. Per the germline V gene, CDR1 is SGHRS and CDR2 is YFSETQ. V gave up 2 bases and J gave up 2 bases, with 13 bases separating them.

The chain uses TRBV5-4 and TRBJ2-1, with 9 bases lining up with TRBD1. The junction had 15 bases not matched to a gene; V was cut back by 4 bases and J by 13 bases. The CDR3 spans 15 residues. Germline CDR1 SGHNT, CDR2 YYREEE (reference sequence). The chain's CDR3 is CASSNGQGRGPFQFF. The CDR3 DNA follows: TGTGCCAGCAGCAACGGACAGGGGCGGGGGCCCTTTCAGTTCTTC.

The V and J genes are TRBV2 and TRBJ1-2; maybe TRBD1 (5 bases). CDR3 length: 11 amino acids. Trimming stripped 7 bases from V and 9 bases from J, with 12 bases between. CDR1 is SNHLY and CDR2 is FYNNEI in the germline V gene. The CDR3 loop reads CASKGQDRYTF. In DNA, the CDR3 is TGTGCCAGCAAGGGGCAGGACCGCTACACCTTC. Drawing the rest from reference TRBV2 and TRBJ1-2, the complete variable domain is EPEVTQTPSHQVTQMGQEVILRCVPISNHLYFYWYRQILGQKVEFLVSFYNNEISEKSEIFDDQFSVERPDGSNFTLKIRSTKLEDSAMYFCASKGQDRYTFGSGTRLTVV.

This chain connects TRBV6-5 to TRBJ1-5, with D tentatively TRBD1 (5 bases). The CDR3 totals 15 residues. Germline V CDR1 and CDR2: MNHEY, SVGAGI. V was pared by 0 bases and J by 3 bases, with 9 bases between. CDR3 protein: CASSYSQGYNQPQHF. The CDR3 coding sequence is TGTGCCAGCAGTTACTCGCAGGGTTACAATCAGCCCCAGCATTTT.

The chain uses TRBV12-1 and TRBJ2-7; the DNA was not compared with TRBD2, the D call given in the table. TRBV12-1 is a pseudogene. The CDR3 contains 14 residues. For the CDR3, the DNA is TGTGCCAGCAGCTGGAAACTAGCTGCCTACGAGCAGTACTTC. Its protein product is CASSWKLAAYEQYF.

V is TRBV6-5 and J is TRBJ1-1; D is unclear. The CDR3 has 15 residues. Per the germline V gene, CDR1 is MNHEY and CDR2 is SVGAGI. V lost 0 bases and J lost 0, with 8 bases in between. CDR3 in amino acids: CASSYSRSMNTEAFF. The DNA for the CDR3 is TGTGCCAGCAGTTACTCAAGGAGCATGAACACTGAAGCTTTCTTT.

The chain carries TRBV7-9 and TRBJ1-1; D is uncertain. Germline CDR1 reads SEHNR; CDR2 reads FQNEAQ (reference sequence). The V gene lost 4 bases and the J gene lost 0 bases, with 21 bases spanning the gap. This CDR3 contains 18 residues. The CDR3 bases are TGTGCCAGCAGCTCAAACGTAGAGTCGACGAGGATGAACACTGAAGCTTTCTTT. Amino acid sequence: CASSSNVESTRMNTEAFF.

V is TRBV2 and J is TRBJ2-2; a possible D gene is TRBD1 (5 bases). V was cut by 10 bases and J by 4 bases, with 13 bases left in between. The CDR3 consists of 13 residues. Germline assignment: CDR1 SNHLY and CDR2 FYNNEI. This CDR3 reads CATRQNPTGELFF. DNA of the CDR3: TGTGCCACCAGACAGAACCCCACCGGGGAGCTGTTTTTT.